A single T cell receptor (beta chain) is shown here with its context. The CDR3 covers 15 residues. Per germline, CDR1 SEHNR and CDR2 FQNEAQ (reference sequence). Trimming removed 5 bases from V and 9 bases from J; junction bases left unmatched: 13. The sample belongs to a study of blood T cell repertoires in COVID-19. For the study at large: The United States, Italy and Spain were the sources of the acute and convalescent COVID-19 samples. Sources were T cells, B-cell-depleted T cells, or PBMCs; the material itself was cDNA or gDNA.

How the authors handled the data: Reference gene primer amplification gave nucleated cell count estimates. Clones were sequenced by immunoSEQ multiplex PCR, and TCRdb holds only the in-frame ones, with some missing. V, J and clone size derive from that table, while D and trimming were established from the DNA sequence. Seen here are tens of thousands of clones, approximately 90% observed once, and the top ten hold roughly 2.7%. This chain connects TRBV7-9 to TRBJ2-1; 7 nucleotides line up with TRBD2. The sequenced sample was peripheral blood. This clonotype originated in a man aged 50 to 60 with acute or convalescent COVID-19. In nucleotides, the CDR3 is TGTGCCAGCAGCCACAAAAAAAGCTGGGAGGGTGAGCAGTTCTTC. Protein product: CASSHKKSWEGEQFF.